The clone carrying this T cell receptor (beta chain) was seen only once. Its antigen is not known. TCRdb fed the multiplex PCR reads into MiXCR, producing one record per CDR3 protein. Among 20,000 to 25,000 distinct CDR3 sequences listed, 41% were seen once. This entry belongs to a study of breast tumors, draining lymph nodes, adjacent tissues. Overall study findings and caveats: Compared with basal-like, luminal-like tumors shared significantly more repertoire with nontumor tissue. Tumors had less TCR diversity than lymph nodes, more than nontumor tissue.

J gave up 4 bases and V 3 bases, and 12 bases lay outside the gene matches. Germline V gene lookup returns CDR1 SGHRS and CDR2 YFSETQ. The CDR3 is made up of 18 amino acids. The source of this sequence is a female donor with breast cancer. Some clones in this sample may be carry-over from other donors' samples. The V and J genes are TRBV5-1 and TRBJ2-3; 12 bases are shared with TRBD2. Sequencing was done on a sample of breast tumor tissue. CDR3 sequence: CASSSGLAGRWSADTQYF. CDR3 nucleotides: TGCGCCAGCAGCTCCGGACTAGCGGGGAGGTGGAGCGCAGATACGCAGTATTTT.